The 3 T cell receptor beta chains in this list originate from one sample, sequenced in a study of PD-1 blockade in classical Hodgkin lymphoma. Noted time point: cycle 4 day 1 (C4D1), after six to seven weeks of nivolumab. Relapse after autologous stem cell transplantation occurred in every patient, and brentuximab vedotin exposure varied. The protocol was immunoSEQ multiplex PCR, while the TCRdb copy is restricted to in-frame clones and leaves out a portion. The sample consists of about 64,000 clones, around 90% of them appearing once. The sample here was peripheral blood mononuclear cells (PBMCs), taken before the fourth cycle of nivolumab. The source of these receptors is a human donor with classical Hodgkin lymphoma.

The chain combines TRBV2 with TRBJ1-4, with 10 bases that match TRBD1. Germline CDR1 SNHLY, CDR2 FYNNEI. CDR3 length: 16 residues. V was pared by 5 bases and J by 0 bases, with 3 bases of the junction left unmatched. CDR3 protein: CASSRDRGTTNEKLFF. The CDR3 DNA reads as TGTGCCAGCAGTAGGGACAGGGGAACAACTAATGAAAAACTGTTTTTT.

This chain uses TRBV9 with TRBJ1-4; D is undetermined. The germline V gene has CDR1 SGDLS and CDR2 YYNGEE. The CDR3 extends over 12 amino acids. V gave up 4 bases and J gave up 5 bases, with 6 bases separating them. As DNA, the CDR3 is TGTGCCAGCAGCCCAAACAATGAAAAACTGTTTTTT. Its translation: CASSPNNEKLFF.

The V gene is TRBV19, the J gene TRBJ1-2; D is unresolved. V lost 5 bases and J lost 0, with 19 bases in between. There are 17 residues in the CDR3. The germline V gene encodes CDR1 LNHDA and CDR2 SQIVND (reference sequence). The CDR3 loop reads CASSRGGLLVANYGYTF. CDR3 DNA: TGTGCCAGTAGTCGTGGAGGATTGCTAGTAGCTAACTATGGCTACACCTTC.